This TCR beta chain was sequenced during a study of beta chain features in type 1 diabetes. Study outcomes and limitations: Lower insertion and higher deletion counts appeared at VDJ junctions in type 1 diabetes patients. The study left unresolved whether HLA type influences TCRB rearrangement. A PCR bias possibly favoring shorter templates would apply equally to patients and controls.

cDNA synthesis used the whole RNA isolate, giving expressed TCRB sequences. Average reads for naive, central memory and regulatory T cell samples were roughly 3.4 million. Method: immunoSEQ multiplex PCR; TCRdb's copy keeps in-frame clones and lacks some. Among 240,000 or so clones listed, 68% were seen once. V lost 3 bases and J 9 bases, leaving 12 bases between the germline ends. In germline, CDR1 is MGHDK, CDR2 SYGVNS. The CDR3 has 14 residues. Concerning this clone: What it binds is unknown.

The receptor's source is a young man in good health. The chain couples TRBV25-1 to TRBJ1-6; TRBD1 might be the D (6 bases). Sequencing used naive CD4+ T cells from blood. For the CDR3, the DNA is TGTGCCAGCAGTGAGTGGGACACTGGTTCACCCCTCCACTTT. Amino acid sequence: CASSEWDTGSPLHF.